This T cell receptor (beta chain) was profiled in a study of Ad26.COV2.S vaccination and SARS-CoV-2 variants. Study details: Intramuscular Ad26.COV2.S doses were given once or twice, 56 days apart.

Treatment given: around 19 received Ad26.COV2.S at low or high dose, single or two shots; 5 received placebo; per-sample allocation not given. The samples date from day 63 after the first vaccine or placebo injection. The repertoire was sequenced with immunoSEQ multiplex PCR; TCRdb's copy has only in-frame clones and lacks some. The table records about 440,000 clones, 90% of them present only once. Study results and limitations: Placebo recipients showed lower spike-specific TCR breadth than vaccinees.

As concerns this clone: Its target is not known.

This CDR3 contains 14 residues. In germline, CDR1 is MNHEY, CDR2 SVGAGI. Losses at the gene ends were 5 bases for V and 3 bases for J; bases not matched to a gene: 5. The receptor's source is a person aged 18 to 65 who received the Ad26.COV2.S COVID-19 vaccine or a placebo. The chain uses TRBV6-5 and TRBJ2-3; 7 bases match TRBD1. This material consisted of peripheral blood, taken in a trial of Ad26.COV2.S vaccine versus placebo. The CDR3 DNA reads TGTGCCAGCAGTCCAGGGACAGTTACAGATACGCAGTATTTT. It is translated as CASSPGTVTDTQYF.